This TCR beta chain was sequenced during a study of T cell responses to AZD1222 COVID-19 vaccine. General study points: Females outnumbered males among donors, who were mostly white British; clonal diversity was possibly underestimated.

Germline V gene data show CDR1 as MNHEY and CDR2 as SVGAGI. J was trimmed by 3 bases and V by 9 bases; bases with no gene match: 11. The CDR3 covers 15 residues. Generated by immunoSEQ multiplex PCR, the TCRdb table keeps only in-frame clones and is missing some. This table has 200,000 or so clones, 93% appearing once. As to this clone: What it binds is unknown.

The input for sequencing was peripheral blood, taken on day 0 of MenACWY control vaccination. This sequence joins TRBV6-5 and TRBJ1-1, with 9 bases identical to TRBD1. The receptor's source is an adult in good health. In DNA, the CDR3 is TGTGCCAGTTGCCCGGACAGGGGATGTGACACTGAAGCTTTCTTT. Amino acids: CASCPDRGCDTEAFF.